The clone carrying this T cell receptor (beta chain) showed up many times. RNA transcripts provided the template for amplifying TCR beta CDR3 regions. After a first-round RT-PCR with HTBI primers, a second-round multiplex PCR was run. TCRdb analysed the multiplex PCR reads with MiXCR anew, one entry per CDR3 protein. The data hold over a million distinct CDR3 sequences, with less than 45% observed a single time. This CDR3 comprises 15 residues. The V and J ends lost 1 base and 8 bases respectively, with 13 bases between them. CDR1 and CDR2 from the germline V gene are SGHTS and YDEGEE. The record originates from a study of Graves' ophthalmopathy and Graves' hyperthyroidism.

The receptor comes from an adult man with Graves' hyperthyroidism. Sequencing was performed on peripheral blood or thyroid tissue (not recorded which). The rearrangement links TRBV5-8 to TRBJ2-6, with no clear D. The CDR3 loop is CASSLYRSTTNVLTF. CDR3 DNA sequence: TGTGCCAGCAGCTTGTACCGGAGTACGACCAACGTCCTGACTTTC.